The 21 T cell receptor beta chains presented below share a single source sample, sequenced in a study of graft-versus-host responses after intestinal transplantation. Assay used: immunoSEQ multiplex PCR; TCRdb lists only in-frame clones, some missing. The sample has 65,000 to 90,000 clones, around 92% seen once; the top ten hold roughly 0.4%. Their antigen targets remain unknown. The sequencing used unstimulated CD8+ T cells sorted from spleen or lymph node cells, collected before transplant. The source of these receptors is a human donor who was the organ donor for an intestinal transplant.

This clone was observed a single time. This chain links TRBV5-1 with TRBJ1-1; no clear D. This CDR3 has 15 amino acids. V dropped 4 bases and J dropped 4 bases, with 17 bases sitting between them. Germline V gives CDR1 SGHRS, CDR2 YFSETQ. Written as DNA, the CDR3 is TGCGCCAGCAGCGCGCGTAATAGTGGTGTCACTGAAGCTTTCTTT. Translating it yields CASSARNSGVTEAFF.

The chain combines TRBV13 with TRBJ2-4; D gene ambiguous. Trimming left V 6 bases short and J 0 bases short, with 21 bases between. Looked up from germline, CDR1 is PRHDT and CDR2 is FYEKMQ (reference sequence). The CDR3 has 18 residues. CDR3 nucleotides: TGTGCCAGCAGTCTCACTCCTCTTGACACGCTAGCCAAAAACATTCAGTACTTC. Amino acid sequence: CASSLTPLDTLAKNIQYF. The complete variable domain, with remaining parts taken from reference TRBV13 and TRBJ2-4, reads AAGVIQSPRHLIKEKRETATLKCYPIPRHDTVYWYQQGPGQDPQFLISFYEKMQSDKGSIPDRFSAQQFSDYHSELNMSSLELGDSALYFCASSLTPLDTLAKNIQYFGAGTRLSVL.

This chain joins TRBV19 and TRBJ2-7; a possible D gene is TRBD2 (5 bases). Germline V lookup: CDR1 LNHDA, CDR2 SQIVND (reference sequence). The CDR3 runs to 14 residues. V was pared by 7 bases and J by 5 bases, with 18 bases between. CDR3 amino acids: CASIPPGRFHEQYF. The CDR3 DNA reads TGTGCCAGTATCCCCCCGGGGAGATTCCACGAGCAGTACTTC.

The V call is TRBV2, the J call TRBJ2-3, with D unresolved. CDR1 is SNHLY, CDR2 FYNNEI, per germline. This CDR3 region has 14 residues. V was shortened by 8 bases and J by 0 bases, with 12 bases between the two germline ends. The CDR3 DNA reads as TGTGCCAGCGACAAGTCGGCTAGCACAGATACGCAGTATTTT. Translating it yields CASDKSASTDTQYF.

Notes on this clone: The sample has other DNA sequences that encode this CDR3 too. J is TRBJ2-5 and V is TRBV4-1; unclear D gene. The germline gives CDR1 MGHRA, CDR2 YSYEKL. The CDR3 covers 13 residues. The ends were cut back, 3 bases at V and 5 bases at J, with 10 bases in the middle. DNA of the CDR3: TGCGCCAGCAGCCAGGGCACTTGGGAGACCCAGTACTTC. Translating gives CASSQGTWETQYF.

The chain joins TRBV7-9 to TRBJ2-7, with a possible D match to TRBD2 (7 bases). The CDR3 is 16 amino acids. V was trimmed by 6 bases and J by 2 bases, leaving 20 bases between them. CDR1 SEHNR and CDR2 FQNEAQ come from the germline V gene (reference sequence). CDR3 amino acids: CASRGGGGPGPYEQYF. The CDR3 DNA is TGTGCCAGCAGGGGAGGGGGGGGGCCAGGCCCCTACGAGCAGTACTTC.

The chain combines TRBV28 with TRBJ1-2, with a weak D call TRBD1 (6 bases). V lost 3 bases to trimming and J lost 1 base, with 12 bases between them. The CDR3 runs 15 residues. Per the germline V gene, CDR1 is MDHEN and CDR2 is SYDVKM. The CDR3 loop is CASSFSGDYNYGYTF. The CDR3 DNA follows: TGTGCCAGCAGTTTCTCAGGGGATTATAACTATGGCTACACCTTC.

V gene TRBV7-9 combines with J gene TRBJ1-3; possible D gene TRBD1, 5 bases. Trimming stripped 4 bases from V and 0 bases from J, with 13 bases between. This CDR3 spans 16 amino acids. Germline V CDR1 and CDR2: SEHNR, FQNEAQ (reference sequence). CDR3 region: CASSSDGDFSGNTIYF. CDR3 nucleotide sequence: TGTGCCAGCAGCTCGGACGGGGACTTCTCTGGAAACACCATATATTTT.

The CDR3 coding sequence is TGCGCCAGCAGCCGTCTAACAACTAATGAAAAACTGTTTTTT. This sequence encodes CASSRLTTNEKLFF. This sequence joins TRBV4-1 and TRBJ1-4; D is uncertain. This CDR3 region has 14 residues. V was shortened by 4 bases and J by 0 bases, with 6 bases between the two germline ends. Germline CDR1 reads MGHRA; CDR2 reads YSYEKL.

The rearrangement links TRBV7-2 to TRBJ2-1; 11 bases map to TRBD2. The V gene's germline CDR1 is SGHTA and CDR2 FQGNSA. CDR3 size: 18 residues. V shed 3 bases and J 6 bases; nucleotides not matched to a gene: 13. Here the CDR3 reads CASSFGGLGTSGLNEQFF. CDR3 coding DNA: TGTGCCAGCAGCTTCGGGGGTCTAGGGACTAGCGGCCTCAATGAGCAGTTCTTC.

The V gene is TRBV15, the J gene TRBJ1-1; TRBD1 aligns across 9 bases. V was clipped by 6 bases and J by 4 bases; unmatched bases: 3. CDR3 length equals 13 residues. Germline CDR1 reads LNHNV; CDR2 reads YYDKDF (reference sequence). The CDR3 coding sequence is TGTGCCACCAGGGGACAGGGAAGCACTGAAGCTTTCTTT. It yields the protein CATRGQGSTEAFF.

The genes are TRBV9 and TRBJ2-3, with a possible D match to TRBD2 (5 bases). V lost 3 bases and J lost 6, with 17 bases in between. The CDR3 length is 15 residues. Germline V gene sequence: CDR1 SGDLS, CDR2 YYNGEE. CDR3 protein: CASSGSGLAGDTQYF. The CDR3 DNA is TGTGCCAGCAGCGGTAGTGGCCTAGCCGGTGATACGCAGTATTTT.

This chain joins TRBV4-3 and TRBJ2-5; D may be TRBD2 (7 bases). The DNA end is a closer match to TRBJ2-7, so the J assignment may be wrong. Looked up from germline, CDR1 is LGHNA and CDR2 is YSLEER. The CDR3 spans 15 residues. The CDR3 DNA reads as TGCGCCAGCAGCCAAGTGAGGGGGGGCTCCTACGAGCAGTACTTC. Translation: CASSQVRGGSYEQYF.

V gene TRBV28 combines with J gene TRBJ2-2; D possibly corresponds to TRBD1 (5 bases). The germline V gene has CDR1 MDHEN and CDR2 SYDVKM. Trimming stripped 3 bases from V and 7 bases from J, with 21 bases between. The CDR3 runs 17 residues. The CDR3 protein is CASSFRRALDYFGELFF. The CDR3 coding sequence is TGTGCCAGCAGTTTTCGCAGGGCCCTCGATTATTTCGGGGAGCTGTTTTTT.

The genes are TRBV9 and TRBJ2-2; D might be TRBD2 (7 bases). V lost 5 bases and J 2 bases, leaving 13 bases between the germline ends. The CDR3 is 15 residues long. Per germline, CDR1 SGDLS and CDR2 YYNGEE. The chain's CDR3 is CASSEGGDNTGELFF. CDR3 sequence (DNA): TGTGCCAGCAGTGAAGGGGGGGACAACACCGGGGAGCTGTTTTTT.

The gene calls are TRBV11-2 and TRBJ2-2, with unresolved D. The V and J ends lost 1 base and 1 base respectively, with 13 bases between them. Germline V gene data show CDR1 as SGHAT and CDR2 as FQNNGV. CDR3 length: 17 residues. The CDR3 DNA sequence: TGTGCCAGCAGCTTAGTGCCGGTCCCGAAGAACACCGGGGAGCTGTTTTTT. It specifies CASSLVPVPKNTGELFF. Together with reference TRBV11-2 and TRBJ2-2, the CDR3 gives the full variable domain: EAGVAQSPRYKIIEKRQSVAFWCNPISGHATLYWYQQILGQGPKLLIQFQNNGVVDDSQLPKDRFSAERLKGVDSTLKIQPAKLEDSAVYLCASSLVPVPKNTGELFFGEGSRLTVL.

The gene calls are TRBV7-9 and TRBJ2-1; 9 bases fit TRBD1. CDR3 length: 14 residues. Germline V lookup: CDR1 SEHNR, CDR2 FQNEAQ (reference sequence). V shed 8 bases and J 4 bases; nucleotides not matched to a gene: 6. The CDR3 DNA reads TGTGCCAGCTGCCCGGACAGGGGTTACAATGAGCAGTTCTTC. It codes for CASCPDRGYNEQFF.

This clone is a singleton in its sample. V usage is TRBV7-9 and J usage is TRBJ2-1; a possible D gene is TRBD2 (6 bases). Germline V CDR1 and CDR2: SEHNR, FQNEAQ (reference sequence). Trimming removed 5 bases at V and 5 bases at J, with 16 bases between. The length of the CDR3 is 15 residues. The CDR3 DNA sequence: TGTGCCAGCAGCGCCCCCCGGGGGACCCACAATGAGCAGTTCTTC. This translates into CASSAPRGTHNEQFF.

The gene calls are TRBV30 and TRBJ1-5; D perhaps matches TRBD1 (5 bases). Per the germline V gene, CDR1 is GTSNPN and CDR2 is SVGIG (reference sequence). The V end was cut by 0 bases, the J end by 3 bases, with 15 bases between. The CDR3 runs 16 residues. DNA of the CDR3: TGTGCCTGGAGTGTACGGGGAGGGGCACTCAATCAGCCCCAGCATTTT. It yields the protein CAWSVRGGALNQPQHF.

This chain connects TRBV27 to TRBJ2-1; the D gene is possibly TRBD1 (6 bases). The V gene's germline CDR1 is MNHEY and CDR2 SMNVEV (reference sequence). The CDR3 sequence is 11 residues long. The ends were cut back, 8 bases at V and 9 bases at J, with 11 bases in the middle. CDR3 sequence: CASRRGIEQFF. The CDR3, as DNA: TGTGCCAGCCGCAGGGGCATTGAGCAGTTCTTC.

The V gene is TRBV7-9, the J gene TRBJ1-1, with a weak D call TRBD1 (5 bases). CDR1 is SEHNR and CDR2 is FQNEAQ in the germline V gene (reference sequence). Trimming left V 1 base short and J 4 bases short, with 13 bases between. The CDR3 covers 15 residues. CDR3 sequence reads: CASSLGGFGVTEAFF. As DNA, the CDR3 is TGTGCCAGCAGCTTAGGGGGCTTTGGTGTCACTGAAGCTTTCTTT.